This record concerns one T cell receptor beta chain sequence. Its antigen remains unknown. This sample was taken from a study of memory CD4+ T cells and cytomegalovirus serostatus. For the study at large: Donors were healthy Belgian adults, about ten CMV seropositive and about two dozen seronegative.

Single viable CD3+CD4+CD8-CD45RO+ cells were sorted as the memory CD4+ T cells. Sequenced by immunoSEQ multiplex PCR; TCRdb stores in-frame clones only, minus some. The sample has around 60,000 clones, about four fifths seen once. The germline CDR1 and CDR2 sequences are KGHSH and LQKENI. V trimming: 5 bases; J trimming: 5 bases; junction bases outside the gene matches: 13. The CDR3 totals 17 residues. General study points: Suggested: most of the CMV-linked TCR signature lies in CD4+ memory cells.

This chain connects TRBV18 to TRBJ1-1, with 11 bases that match TRBD1. The sample taken for sequencing was memory CD4+ T cells from blood. The receptor's source is an adult in good health and CMV-seronegative. Some clones in this sample may be carry-over from other donors' samples. The CDR3 DNA sequence: TGTGCCAGCTCAAGCACCGGGACAGGGGGGCTGGGGACTGAAGCTTTCTTT. Translation: CASSSTGTGGLGTEAFF.